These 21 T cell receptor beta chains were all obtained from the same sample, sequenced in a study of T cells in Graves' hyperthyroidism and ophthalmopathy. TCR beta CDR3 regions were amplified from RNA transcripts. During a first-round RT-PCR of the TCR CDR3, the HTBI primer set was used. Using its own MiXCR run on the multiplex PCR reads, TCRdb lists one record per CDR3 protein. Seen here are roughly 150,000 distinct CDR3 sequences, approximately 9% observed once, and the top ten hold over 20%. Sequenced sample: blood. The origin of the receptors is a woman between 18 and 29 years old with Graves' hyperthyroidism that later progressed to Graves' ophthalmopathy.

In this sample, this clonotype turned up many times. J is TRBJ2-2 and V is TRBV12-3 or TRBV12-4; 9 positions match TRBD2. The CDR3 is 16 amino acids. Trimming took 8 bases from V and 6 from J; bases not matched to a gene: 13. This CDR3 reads CASLFSGGGAPGELFF. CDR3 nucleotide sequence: TGTGCCAGCCTGTTCTCGGGCGGGGGGGCCCCCGGGGAGCTGTTTTTT.

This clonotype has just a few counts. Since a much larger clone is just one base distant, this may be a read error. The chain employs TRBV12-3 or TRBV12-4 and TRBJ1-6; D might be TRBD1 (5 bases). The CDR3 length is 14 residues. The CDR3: CASSLVNGGSLLHF. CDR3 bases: TGTGCCAGCAGTTTAGTCAACGGGGGTTCACTCCTCCACTTT.

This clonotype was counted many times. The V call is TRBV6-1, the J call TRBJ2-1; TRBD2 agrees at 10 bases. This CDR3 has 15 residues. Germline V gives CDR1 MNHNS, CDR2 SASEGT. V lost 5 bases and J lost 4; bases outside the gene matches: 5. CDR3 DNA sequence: TGTGCCAGCAGTAGCGGGGGGGGAATTTACAATGAGCAGTTCTTC. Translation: CASSSGGGIYNEQFF.

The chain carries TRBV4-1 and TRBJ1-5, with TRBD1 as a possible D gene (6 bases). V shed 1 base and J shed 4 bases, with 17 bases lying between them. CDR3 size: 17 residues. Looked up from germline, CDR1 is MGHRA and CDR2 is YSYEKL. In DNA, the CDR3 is TGCGCCAGCAGCCAAGCCCCCAGGGGCAGGGTAAATCAGCCCCAGCATTTT. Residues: CASSQAPRGRVNQPQHF.

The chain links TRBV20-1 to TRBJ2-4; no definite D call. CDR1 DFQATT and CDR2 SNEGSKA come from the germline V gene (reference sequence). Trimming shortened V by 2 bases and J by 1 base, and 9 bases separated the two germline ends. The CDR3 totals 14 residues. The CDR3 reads CSARWIPAKNIQYF. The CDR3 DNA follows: TGCAGTGCTAGATGGATACCCGCCAAAAACATTCAGTACTTC.

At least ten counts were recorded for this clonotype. CDR3 protein: CASSVASTDTQYF. CDR3 DNA: TGTGCCAGCAGTGTGGCTAGCACAGATACGCAGTATTTT. The chain is built from TRBV2 and TRBJ2-3; D unclear. CDR1 SNHLY and CDR2 FYNNEI come from the germline V gene. V was pared by 4 bases and J by 0 bases, with 5 bases between. This CDR3 has 13 amino acids.

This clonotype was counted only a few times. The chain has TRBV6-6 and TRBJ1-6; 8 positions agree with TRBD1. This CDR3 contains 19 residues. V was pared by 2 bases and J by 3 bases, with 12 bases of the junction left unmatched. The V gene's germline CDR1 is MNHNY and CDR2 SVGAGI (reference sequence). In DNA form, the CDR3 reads TGTGCCAGCAGTTACGGTCTTTGGGACAGGAGCTTCTATAATTCACCCCTCCACTTT. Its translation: CASSYGLWDRSFYNSPLHF.

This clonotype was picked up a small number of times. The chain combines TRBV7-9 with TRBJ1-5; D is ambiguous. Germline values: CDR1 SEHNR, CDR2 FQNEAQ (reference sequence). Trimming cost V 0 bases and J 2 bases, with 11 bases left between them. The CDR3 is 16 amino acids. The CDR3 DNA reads TGTGCCAGCAGCTTAGCGCTAAAAGGGCGCAATCAGCCCCAGCATTTT. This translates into CASSLALKGRNQPQHF.

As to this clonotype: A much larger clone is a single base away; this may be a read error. The CDR3 region has the DNA TGCAGTGCTAGGACAGCAACCTATGGCTACACCTTC. Translation: CSARTATYGYTF. The chain links TRBV20-1 to TRBJ1-2, with a possible D match to TRBD1 (5 bases). CDR1 and CDR2 from the germline V gene are DFQATT and SNEGSKA (reference sequence). Trimming removed 3 bases at V and 4 bases at J, with 9 bases between. The CDR3 is 12 residues long.

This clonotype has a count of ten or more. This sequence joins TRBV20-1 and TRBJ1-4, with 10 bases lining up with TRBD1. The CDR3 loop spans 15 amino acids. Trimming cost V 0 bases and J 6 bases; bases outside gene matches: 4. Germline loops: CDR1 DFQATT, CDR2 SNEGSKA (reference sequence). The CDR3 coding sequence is TGCAGTGCTAGAGATAGGGGGACAGGGGATGAAAAACTGTTTTTT. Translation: CSARDRGTGDEKLFF.

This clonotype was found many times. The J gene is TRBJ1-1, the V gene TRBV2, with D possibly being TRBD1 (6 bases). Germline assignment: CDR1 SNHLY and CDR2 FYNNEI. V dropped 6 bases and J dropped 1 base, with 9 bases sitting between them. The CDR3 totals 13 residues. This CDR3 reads CASREGENTEAFF. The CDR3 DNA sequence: TGTGCCAGCAGGGAGGGGGAGAACACTGAAGCTTTCTTT.

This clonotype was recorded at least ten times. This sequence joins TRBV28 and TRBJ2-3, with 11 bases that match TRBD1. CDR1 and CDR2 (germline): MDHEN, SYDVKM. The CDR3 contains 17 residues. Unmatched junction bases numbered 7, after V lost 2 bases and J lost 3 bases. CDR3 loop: CASSLGQGAMRTDTQYF. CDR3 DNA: TGTGCCAGCAGTTTAGGACAGGGGGCGATGAGGACAGATACGCAGTATTTT.

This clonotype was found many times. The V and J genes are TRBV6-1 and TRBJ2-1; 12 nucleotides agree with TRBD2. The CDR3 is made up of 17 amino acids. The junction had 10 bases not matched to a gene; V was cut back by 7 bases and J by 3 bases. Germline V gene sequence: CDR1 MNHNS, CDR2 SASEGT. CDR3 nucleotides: TGTGCCAGCACCTCTAGCGGGGGGGCCTCCCGCTACAATGAGCAGTTCTTC. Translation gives CASTSSGGASRYNEQFF.

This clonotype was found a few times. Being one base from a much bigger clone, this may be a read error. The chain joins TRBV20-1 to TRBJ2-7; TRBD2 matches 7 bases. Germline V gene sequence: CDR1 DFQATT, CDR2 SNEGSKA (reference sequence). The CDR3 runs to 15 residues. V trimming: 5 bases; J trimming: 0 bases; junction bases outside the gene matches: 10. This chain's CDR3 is CSASPAGYSSYEQYF. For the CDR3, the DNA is TGCAGTGCTTCCCCAGCGGGGTATAGCTCCTACGAGCAGTACTTC.

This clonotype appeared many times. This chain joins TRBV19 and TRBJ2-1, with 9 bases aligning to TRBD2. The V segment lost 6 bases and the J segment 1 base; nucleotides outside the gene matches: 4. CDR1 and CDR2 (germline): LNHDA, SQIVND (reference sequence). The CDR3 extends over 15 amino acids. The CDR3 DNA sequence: TGTGCCAGTAGCCGCGGGGGGGCGTCCTACAATGAGCAGTTCTTC. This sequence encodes CASSRGGASYNEQFF.

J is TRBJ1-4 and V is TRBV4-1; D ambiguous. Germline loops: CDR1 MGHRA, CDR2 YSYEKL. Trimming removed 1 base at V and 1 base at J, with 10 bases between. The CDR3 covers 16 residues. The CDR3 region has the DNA TGCGCCAGCAGCCAAGTATCCCGGGGAACTAATGAAAAACTGTTTTTT. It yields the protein CASSQVSRGTNEKLFF.

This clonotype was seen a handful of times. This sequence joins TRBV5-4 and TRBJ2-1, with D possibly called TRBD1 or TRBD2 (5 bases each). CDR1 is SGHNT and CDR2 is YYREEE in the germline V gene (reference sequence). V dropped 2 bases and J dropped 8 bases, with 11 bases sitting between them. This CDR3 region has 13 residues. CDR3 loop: CASSFTQGDEQFF. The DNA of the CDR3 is TGTGCCAGCAGCTTTACCCAGGGAGATGAGCAGTTCTTC.

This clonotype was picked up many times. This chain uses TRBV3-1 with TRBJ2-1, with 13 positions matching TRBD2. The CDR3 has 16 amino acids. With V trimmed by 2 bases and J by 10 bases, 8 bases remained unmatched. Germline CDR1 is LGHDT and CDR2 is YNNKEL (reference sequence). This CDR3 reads CASSQQLAGGPEEQFF. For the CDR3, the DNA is TGTGCCAGCAGCCAACAACTAGCGGGGGGGCCTGAAGAGCAGTTCTTC.

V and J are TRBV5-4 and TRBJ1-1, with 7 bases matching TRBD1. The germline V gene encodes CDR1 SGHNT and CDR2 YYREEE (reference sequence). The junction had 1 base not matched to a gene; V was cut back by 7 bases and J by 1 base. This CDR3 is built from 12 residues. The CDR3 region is CASGQANTEAFF. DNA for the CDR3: TGTGCCAGCGGACAGGCGAACACTGAAGCTTTCTTT. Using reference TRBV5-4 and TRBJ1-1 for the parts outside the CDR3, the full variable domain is ETGVTQSPTHLIKTRGQQVTLRCSSQSGHNTVSWYQQALGQGPQFIFQYYREEENGRGNFPPRFSGLQFPNYSSELNVNALELDDSALYLCASGQANTEAFFGQGTRLTVV.

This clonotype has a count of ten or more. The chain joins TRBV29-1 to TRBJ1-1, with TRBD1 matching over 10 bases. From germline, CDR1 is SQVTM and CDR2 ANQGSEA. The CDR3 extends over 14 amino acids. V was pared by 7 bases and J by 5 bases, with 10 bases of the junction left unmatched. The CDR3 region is CSAAGQGRPTEAFF. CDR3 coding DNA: TGCAGCGCCGCGGGACAGGGGCGGCCTACTGAAGCTTTCTTT.

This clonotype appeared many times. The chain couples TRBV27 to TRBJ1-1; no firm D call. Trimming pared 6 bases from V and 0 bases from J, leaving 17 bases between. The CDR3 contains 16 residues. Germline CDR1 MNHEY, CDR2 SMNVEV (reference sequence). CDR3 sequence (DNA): TGTGCCAGCAGCTCGTGGCGGACGGATATGAACACTGAAGCTTTCTTT. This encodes CASSSWRTDMNTEAFF.